Listed here is a single TCR beta chain. CDR1 and CDR2 from the germline V gene are MDHEN and SYDVKM. The CDR3 covers 16 residues. Unmatched junction bases numbered 12, after V lost 3 bases and J lost 7 bases. The data originate from a study of blood T cell repertoires in COVID-19. Whole-study context: Collection of acute and convalescent COVID-19 samples took place in the United States, Italy and Spain. PBMCs, B-cell-depleted T cells, or T cells provided the cDNA or gDNA that made up the material.

Clones were read by immunoSEQ multiplex PCR, and TCRdb kept only the in-frame ones, dropping some. The profile shows under 90,000 clones, roughly 84% of them singletons. The source of this sequence is a man between 65 and 80 years old with active or convalescent COVID-19. The sample taken for sequencing was peripheral blood. The gene calls are TRBV28 and TRBJ1-5; 7 bases are a match to TRBD1. The CDR3 nucleotides read TGTGCCAGCAGTTTGTTGGAAGGGGGCAAGCGACAGCCCCAGCATTTT. It translates to CASSLLEGGKRQPQHF.